The clone carrying this TCR beta chain was recorded a few times. Its antigen is not known. CDR3 size: 14 residues. V lost 6 bases and J 5 bases, leaving 16 bases between the germline ends. Germline V CDR1 and CDR2: MDHEN, SYDVKM. Molecular barcoded adaptors covering alpha/delta and beta/gamma chains were used on 400 to 450 ng RNA. TCRdb reprocessed the reads via MiXCR and lists one record per CDR3 protein. The profile shows roughly 67,000 distinct CDR3 sequences, approximately 18% of them singletons. The record originates from a study of read filtering for tumor transcriptome and immune sequencing. Study background: R-ISS stage counts were about 8 for I, about 15 for II, six or seven for III. Findings and limits, study-wide: Compared with RNA-seq, IR-seq gave much higher clonotype depth and reliability. Sorted CD138-negative bone marrow cells were not purified T cells.

The chain recombines TRBV28 with TRBJ2-5, with D possibly matching TRBD2 (5 bases). Input material: a population of CD138-negative cells sorted from bone marrow. The clonotype originates from a donor at least 40 years old with multiple myeloma. The CDR3 region has the DNA TGTGCCAGCAGCACTGCACTAGTATCTGAGACCCAGTACTTC. Translating it yields CASSTALVSETQYF.